One and the same sample provided the 26 T cell receptor beta chains below, sequenced in a study of T-cell memory formation after mild COVID-19. TCRdb re-derived calls from the 5' RACE reads in MiXCR, one entry per CDR3 protein. This sample has just over 300,000 distinct CDR3 sequences, with 15% to 20% found just once. The sequencing input was PBMCs or a T cell subset sorted from them (not recorded which). The receptors were gathered from a man in his late teens or twenties who had mild COVID-19 (a few samples of this study predate the infection). Cell type and time point are not known.

Many counts were recorded for this clonotype. The CDR3: CASSPGGSYEQYF. The DNA for the CDR3 is TGTGCCAGCAGCCCAGGAGGGAGCTACGAGCAGTACTTC. The V and J genes are TRBV7-9 and TRBJ2-7, with D tentatively TRBD2 (6 bases). Germline V gives CDR1 SEHNR, CDR2 FQNEAQ (reference sequence). The V end lost 5 bases, the J end lost 3 bases, and 11 bases lay between the germline ends. The CDR3 spans 13 residues.

The chain combines TRBV7-2 with TRBJ2-5; tentative D call: TRBD1 (5 bases). CDR1 is SGHTA and CDR2 is FQGNSA in the germline V gene. The CDR3 loop spans 13 amino acids. Trimming stripped 0 bases from V and 6 bases from J, with 8 bases between. In DNA, the CDR3 is TGTGCCAGCAGCTTAGCAGGGGCACAGACCCAGTACTTC. This codes for CASSLAGAQTQYF.

This clonotype occurred many times. The chain combines TRBV6-5 with TRBJ2-3; possible D gene TRBD1, 6 bases. CDR3 length: 13 amino acids. CDR1 is MNHEY and CDR2 is SVGAGI in the germline V gene. The V end lost 6 bases, the J end lost 3 bases, and 10 bases lay between the germline ends. For the CDR3, the DNA is TGTGCCAGCAGCCCGAGGGGGACAGATACGCAGTATTTT. As protein: CASSPRGTDTQYF.

The chain has TRBV7-8 and TRBJ1-4, with D unclear. The CDR3 totals 14 residues. The germline CDR1 and CDR2 sequences are SGHVS and FQNEAQ. The V and J ends lost 7 bases and 6 bases respectively, with 15 bases between them. The CDR3 DNA reads as TGTGCCAGCACCGAGGGCCGGGTCCATGAAAAACTGTTTTTT. Translation: CASTEGRVHEKLFF.

This clonotype was picked up one time. The chain combines TRBV20-1 with TRBJ2-3; 12 bases line up with TRBD2. CDR1 is DFQATT and CDR2 is SNEGSKA in the germline V gene (reference sequence). The CDR3 contains 14 residues. J was trimmed by 3 bases and V by 6 bases; bases with no gene match: 4. This CDR3 reads CSAWTSGVTDTQYF. As DNA, the CDR3 is TGCAGTGCCTGGACTAGCGGGGTGACAGATACGCAGTATTTT.

In its sample, this clonotype was seen a few times. The chain combines TRBV11-3 with TRBJ2-2, with D perhaps assigned TRBD1 or TRBD2 (6 bases each). There are 17 residues in the CDR3. The germline V and J ends were trimmed by 5 bases and 1 base, with 17 bases remaining between them. Germline CDR1 and CDR2: SGHNT and YENEEA. The CDR3 DNA sequence: TGTGCCAGCAGCCATCGGGGGCGAGCGGGGAACACCGGGGAGCTGTTTTTT. It codes for CASSHRGRAGNTGELFF. Combining the CDR3 with reference TRBV11-3 and TRBJ2-2 gives the whole variable domain EAGVVQSPRYKIIEKKQPVAFWCNPISGHNTLYWYLQNLGQGPELLIRYENEEAVDDSQLPKDRFSAERLKGVDSTLKIQPAELGDSAVYLCASSHRGRAGNTGELFFGEGSRLTVL.

This clonotype has more than one count but fewer than ten. J is TRBJ2-5 and V is TRBV21-1. TRBV21-1 has pseudogene status. CDR3 length: 11 residues. CDR3 bases: TGTGCCAGCACCACAGAGGGGACCCAGTACTTC. Protein sequence: CASTTEGTQYF.

The chain employs TRBV27 and TRBJ1-6; 7 bases are a match to TRBD1. With 6 bases clipped from V and 3 bases from J, the junction kept 8 bases outside the gene matches. Germline-derived CDR1 and CDR2 are MNHEY and SMNVEV (reference sequence). This CDR3 has 16 amino acids. The CDR3 DNA reads as TGTGCCAGCAGAATAACCGGGACAGTCTATAATTCACCCCTCCACTTT. The encoded protein is CASRITGTVYNSPLHF.

This clonotype was observed a handful of times. CDR3 sequence (DNA): TGTGCCGAGGGGACAGGGGCAGATACGCAGTATTTT. Its protein is CAEGTGADTQYF. The gene calls are TRBV7-2 and TRBJ2-3, with 10 positions matching TRBD1. The CDR3 contains 12 residues. CDR1 is SGHTA and CDR2 is FQGNSA in the germline V gene. The trim removed 11 bases at V and 4 bases at J, leaving 3 bases unmatched.

This clonotype came up a few times. CDR3 in DNA: TGCAGCGCAGAGGACAGTAGTAGGAATGAGCAGTTCTTC. Its protein product is CSAEDSSRNEQFF. The chain combines TRBV29-1 with TRBJ2-1; tentatively, D is TRBD1 (6 bases). Germline V CDR1 and CDR2: SQVTM, ANQGSEA. V lost 7 bases, J lost 7 bases, and 17 bases lay in between. The CDR3 consists of 13 residues.

This clonotype was counted between two and nine times. The CDR3, as DNA: TGTGCCAGCAGCTCCGGGCCCCATCAGCCCCAGCATTTT. Translating gives CASSSGPHQPQHF. The chain has TRBV7-3 and TRBJ1-5, with no clear D. Germline V lookup: CDR1 SGHTA, CDR2 FQGTGA. The ends were cut back, 4 bases at V and 5 bases at J, with 9 bases in the middle. This CDR3 spans 13 amino acids.

The chain couples TRBV24-1 to TRBJ2-3; 7 nucleotides agree with TRBD1. The V gene's germline CDR1 is KGHDR and CDR2 SFDVKD. CDR3 length: 15 amino acids. With 4 bases clipped from V and 1 base from J, the junction kept 4 bases outside the gene matches. The CDR3: CATSDPGTGTDTQYF. The CDR3 bases are TGTGCCACCAGTGACCCCGGGACAGGCACAGATACGCAGTATTTT.

V is TRBV19 and J is TRBJ1-1; D is unresolved. V was clipped by 1 base and J by 0 bases, with 15 bases between them. The germline gives CDR1 LNHDA, CDR2 SQIVND (reference sequence). This CDR3 has 17 residues. DNA of the CDR3: TGTGCCAGTAGTATAGGGGCCCCGAGGTCCATGAACACTGAAGCTTTCTTT. It encodes CASSIGAPRSMNTEAFF.

The CDR3 sequence: CASSRITPGSYNEQFF. In DNA, the CDR3 is TGCGCCAGCAGCAGAATAACCCCGGGCTCCTACAATGAGCAGTTCTTC. The rearrangement links TRBV5-1 to TRBJ2-1; D not resolved. From germline, CDR1 is SGHRS and CDR2 YFSETQ. The CDR3 is made up of 16 amino acids. V was shortened by 4 bases and J by 0 bases, with 14 bases between the two germline ends.

In its sample, this clonotype was seen a few times. The chain employs TRBV4-1 and TRBJ1-6, with D uncertain. The CDR3 loop spans 16 amino acids. V dropped 0 bases and J dropped 0 bases, with 6 bases sitting between them. Germline V gene sequence: CDR1 MGHRA, CDR2 YSYEKL. In nucleotides, the CDR3 is TGCGCCAGCAGCCAAGATCGAGGCTCCTATAATTCACCCCTCCACTTT. It encodes CASSQDRGSYNSPLHF.

This clonotype has a handful of counts. The chain has TRBV28 and TRBJ1-2; possibly TRBD1 for D (6 bases). CDR3 size: 15 residues. The V end was cut by 3 bases, the J end by 8 bases, with 19 bases between. Germline CDR1 reads MDHEN; CDR2 reads SYDVKM. For the CDR3, the DNA is TGTGCCAGCAGTTTCGGGGCAGGGGCAGGTGAAGGCTACACCTTC. Encoded protein: CASSFGAGAGEGYTF.

The chain uses TRBV6-5 and TRBJ2-7, with a tentative D call TRBD1 (6 bases). The V end lost 5 bases, the J end lost 6 bases, and 14 bases lay between the germline ends. The germline V gene has CDR1 MNHEY and CDR2 SVGAGI. The CDR3 spans 13 residues. The CDR3 region has the DNA TGTGCCAGCAGTGAGACAGGTTCCGGCGAGCAGTACTTC. It specifies CASSETGSGEQYF.

Only a few counts were recorded for this clonotype. The chain recombines TRBV20-1 with TRBJ2-1, with no clear D. The CDR3 has 15 amino acids. In germline, CDR1 is DFQATT, CDR2 SNEGSKA (reference sequence). V lost 3 bases and J lost 0, with 12 bases in between. CDR3 amino acids: CSARDPFSSYNEQFF. Here the CDR3 DNA reads TGCAGTGCTAGGGACCCATTTAGCTCCTACAATGAGCAGTTCTTC.

This clonotype has a count of ten or more. The rearrangement uses TRBV12-3 or TRBV12-4 and TRBJ2-4; D may match TRBD1 or TRBD2 (6 bases each). The CDR3 runs 15 residues. The V end lost 6 bases, the J end lost 1 base, and 13 bases lay between the germline ends. The CDR3 nucleotides are TGTGCCAGCAGCCCAAGGGGGGCGGCCAAAAACATTCAGTACTTC. Its protein is CASSPRGAAKNIQYF.

This chain uses TRBV12-3 or TRBV12-4 with TRBJ1-3; D gene ambiguous. With 4 bases removed from V and 7 bases from J, the gap between germline ends came to 8 bases. This CDR3 spans 12 amino acids. DNA for the CDR3: TGTGCCAGCAGTTCTTGGGCGAACACCATATATTTT. The encoded protein is CASSSWANTIYF.

This clonotype was observed a few times. Here the CDR3 omits its conserved ending phenylalanine or tryptophan, so a read error is the likely source. The DNA is omitted, as the CDR3 cannot be located on it reliably, and the CDR3 follows TCRdb's listing. The chain uses TRBV12-3 or TRBV12-4 and TRBJ1-2. With termini counted, the CDR3 has 11 amino acids. CDR3 protein: CASSLGRTRPI.

This clonotype was counted only a few times. The rearrangement joins TRBV6-2 or TRBV6-3 to TRBJ2-2; 11 nucleotides align to TRBD1. Germline lookup yields CDR1 MNHEY and CDR2 SVGEGT. The trim removed 7 bases at V and 4 bases at J, leaving 8 bases unmatched. The CDR3 contains 16 residues. CDR3 loop: CASTDGQGARTGELFF. The CDR3 region has the DNA TGTGCCAGCACCGACGGACAGGGGGCGCGCACCGGGGAGCTGTTTTTT.

The chain joins TRBV12-3 or TRBV12-4 to TRBJ2-7; D remains ambiguous. V lost 1 base and J 6 bases, leaving 7 bases between the germline ends. CDR3 length: 12 residues. The CDR3 loop reads CASSLGKVEQYF. The CDR3 nucleotides are TGTGCCAGCAGTTTAGGTAAAGTCGAGCAGTACTTC.

A few counts support this clonotype. This chain links TRBV5-1 with TRBJ2-5, with D unclear. Germline V lookup: CDR1 SGHRS, CDR2 YFSETQ. This CDR3 comprises 14 residues. V was trimmed by 0 bases and J by 4 bases, leaving 10 bases between them. CDR3 sequence (DNA): TGCGCCAGCAGCTTGGGGCAAAGGCGAGAGACCCAGTACTTC. Its translation is CASSLGQRRETQYF.

This chain connects TRBV27 to TRBJ1-4; D might be TRBD1 (6 bases). The CDR3 has 13 residues. The ends were cut back, 5 bases at V and 11 bases at J, with 15 bases in the middle. The germline V gene has CDR1 MNHEY and CDR2 SMNVEV (reference sequence). The CDR3 nucleotides are TGTGCCAGCAGTCATACAGGGACGAGGAAACTGTTTTTT. Encoded protein: CASSHTGTRKLFF.

The chain is built from TRBV25-1 and TRBJ1-2, with 7 bases that match TRBD1. J was trimmed by 3 bases and V by 5 bases; bases with no gene match: 6. This CDR3 has 14 amino acids. Germline CDR1 and CDR2: MGHDK and SYGVNS. DNA of the CDR3: TGTGCCAGCAGTCCCGAGGGACAGTACTATGGCTACACCTTC. Protein product: CASSPEGQYYGYTF.